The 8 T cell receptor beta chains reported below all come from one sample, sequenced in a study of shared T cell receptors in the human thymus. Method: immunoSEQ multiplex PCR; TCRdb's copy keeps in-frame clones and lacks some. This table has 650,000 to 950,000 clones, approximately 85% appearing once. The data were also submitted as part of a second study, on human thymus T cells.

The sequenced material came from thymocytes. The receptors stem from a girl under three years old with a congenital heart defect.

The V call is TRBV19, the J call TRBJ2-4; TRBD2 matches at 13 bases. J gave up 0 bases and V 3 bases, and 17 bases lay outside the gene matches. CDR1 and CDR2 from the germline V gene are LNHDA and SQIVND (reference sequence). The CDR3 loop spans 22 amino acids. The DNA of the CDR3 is TGTGCCAGTAGTATCCCGACTAGCGGGGGGCCCCCGCTCGGTTTAGCCAAAAACATTCAGTACTTC. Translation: CASSIPTSGGPPLGLAKNIQYF.

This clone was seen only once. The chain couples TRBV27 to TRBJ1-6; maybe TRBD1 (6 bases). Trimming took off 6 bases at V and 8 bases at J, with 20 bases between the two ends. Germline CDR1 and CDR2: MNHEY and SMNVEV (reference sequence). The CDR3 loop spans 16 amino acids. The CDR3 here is CASSTFLSPGDSPLHF. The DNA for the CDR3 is TGTGCCAGCAGCACTTTCCTTTCTCCAGGGGATTCACCCCTCCACTTT.

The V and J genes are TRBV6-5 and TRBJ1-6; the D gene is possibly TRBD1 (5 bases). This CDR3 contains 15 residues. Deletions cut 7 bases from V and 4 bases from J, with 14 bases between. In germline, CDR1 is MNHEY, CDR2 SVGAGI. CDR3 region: CASKWAGGYNSPLHF. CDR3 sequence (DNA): TGTGCCAGCAAATGGGCCGGGGGATATAATTCACCCCTCCACTTT.

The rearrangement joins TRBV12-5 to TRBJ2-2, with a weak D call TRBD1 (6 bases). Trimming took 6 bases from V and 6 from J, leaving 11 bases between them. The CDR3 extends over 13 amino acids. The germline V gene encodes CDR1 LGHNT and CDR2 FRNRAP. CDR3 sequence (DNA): TGTGCTAGTGGCACCGGGACACCCGGGGAGCTGTTTTTT. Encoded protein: CASGTGTPGELFF.

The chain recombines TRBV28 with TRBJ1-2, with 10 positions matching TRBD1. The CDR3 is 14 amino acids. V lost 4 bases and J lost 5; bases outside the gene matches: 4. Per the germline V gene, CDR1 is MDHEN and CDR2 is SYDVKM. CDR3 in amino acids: CASSSGTGEYGYTF. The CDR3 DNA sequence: TGTGCCAGCAGTTCCGGGACAGGGGAGTATGGCTACACCTTC.

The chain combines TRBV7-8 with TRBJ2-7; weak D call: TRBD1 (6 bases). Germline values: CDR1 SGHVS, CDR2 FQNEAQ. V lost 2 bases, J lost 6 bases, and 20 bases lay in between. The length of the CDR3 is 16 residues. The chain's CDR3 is CASSLMVGGTTVEQYF. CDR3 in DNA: TGTGCCAGCAGCTTAATGGTAGGGGGAACTACTGTCGAGCAGTACTTC. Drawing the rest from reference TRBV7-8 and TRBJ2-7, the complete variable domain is GAGVSQSPRYKVAKRGQDVALRCDPISGHVSLFWYQQALGQGPEFLTYFQNEAQLDKSGLPSDRFFAERPEGSVSTLKIQRTQQEDSAVYLCASSLMVGGTTVEQYFGPGTRLTVT.

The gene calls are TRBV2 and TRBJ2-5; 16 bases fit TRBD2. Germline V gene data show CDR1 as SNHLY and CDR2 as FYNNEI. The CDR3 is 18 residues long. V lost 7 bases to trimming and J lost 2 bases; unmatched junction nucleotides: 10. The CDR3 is CASIPQGTSGGVQETQYF. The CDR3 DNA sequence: TGTGCCAGCATCCCCCAGGGGACTAGCGGGGGGGTTCAAGAGACCCAGTACTTC.

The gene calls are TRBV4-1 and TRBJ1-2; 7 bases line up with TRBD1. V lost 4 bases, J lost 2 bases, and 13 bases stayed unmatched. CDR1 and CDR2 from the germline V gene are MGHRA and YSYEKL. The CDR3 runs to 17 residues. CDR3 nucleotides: TGCGCCAGCAGCCCACAGGGGTCGGCCGTTATAAACTATGGCTACACCTTC. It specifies CASSPQGSAVINYGYTF.